The rows below give T cell receptor beta chains drawn from one sample of a study of cytotoxic CD8 clonotypes in ibrutinib-treated CLL. Clones were read by immunoSEQ multiplex PCR, and TCRdb kept only the in-frame ones, dropping some. The data hold 150,000 to 200,000 clones, with 72% observed a single time. Sequenced here: PBMCs, sampled after 24 months of ibrutinib treatment. The receptors were sampled from a human donor with chronic lymphocytic leukemia. Both conserved end residues are part of each CDR3. The D gene is left open where the match is weak. A row's size may be missing; if present it is once, few, many or a size class.

>TRBV21-1|.|.|TRBJ2-7
TGTGCCAGCAGGAAAGGGACGTGGCCAACCTACGAGCAGTACTTC
CASRKGTWPTYEQYF
>TRBV5-1|TRBD2|.|TRBJ2-3
TGCGCCAGCAGCTTGGCGGGGGGAGCCGGCGGGAGGGCAGATACGCAGTATTTT
CASSLAGGAGGRADTQYF
>TRBV5-1|TRBD2|.|TRBJ2-7
TGCGCCAGCAGCGAGTCCGGGACTAGCGTTGCCGAGCAGTACTTC
CASSESGTSVAEQYF
>TRBV4-1|TRBD1|.|TRBJ2-7
TGCGCCAGCAGCCCCACAGGGGTCGAGCAGTACTTC
CASSPTGVEQYF
>TRBV28|.|.|TRBJ2-5
TGTGCCAGCAGTTTAGTACAAGAGACCCAGTACTTC
CASSLVQETQYF
>TRBV18|TRBD2|.|TRBJ2-1
TGTGCCAGCTCACTCCCTAGGGTAGCGGGAGGCCCCAATGAGCAGTTCTTC
CASSLPRVAGGPNEQFF
>TRBV18|TRBD1|.|TRBJ1-5
TGTGCCAGCTCGGGACAGGGGGTGAGTCAGCCCCAGCATTTT
CASSGQGVSQPQHF
>TRBV10-3|.|.|TRBJ2-7
TGTGCCGTCCTGTCAGTGGGCCAGGAGCAGTACTTC
CAVLSVGQEQYF
>TRBV4-1|.|.|TRBJ1-4
TGCGCCAGCAGCCAAGGATTCGGGACCTATAATGAAAAACTGTTTTTT
CASSQGFGTYNEKLFF
>TRBV7-2|TRBD1|.|TRBJ2-1
TGTGCCAGCAGCTCTCCGGGACAGGGGATTAGTTTTGACTACAATGAGCAGTTCTTC
CASSSPGQGISFDYNEQFF
>TRBV4-3|.|.|TRBJ2-7
TGCGCCAGCAGCCAAATTCAGGGAGCATCCTACGAGCAGTACTTC
CASSQIQGASYEQYF
>TRBV30|TRBD1|.|TRBJ1-2
TGTGCCTGGAGTGTAATGGGACAGGGAGGCGGCTACACCTTC
CAWSVMGQGGGYTF
>TRBV7-9|.|once|TRBJ1-3
TGTGCCAGCAGCTTAGGAGGGAGGTATTCTGGAAACACCATATATTTT
CASSLGGRYSGNTIYF
>TRBV28|TRBD1|.|TRBJ1-5
TGTGCCAGCAGTTTAGTTGGGACAGCTAAAAATCAGCCCCAGCATTTT
CASSLVGTAKNQPQHF
>TRBV30|.|.|TRBJ2-5
TGTGCCTGGAGTCCACGGGGGGAGACCCAGTACTTC
CAWSPRGETQYF
>TRBV18|TRBD2|.|TRBJ2-5
TGTGCCAGCTCACCGGCGGGGGGGACCCAGTACTTC
CASSPAGGTQYF
>TRBV4-2|.|.|TRBJ2-7
TGTGCCAGCAGCTCACCACTGGCCTACGAGCAGTACTTC
CASSSPLAYEQYF
>TRBV7-9|TRBD2|.|TRBJ2-5
TGTGCCAGCAGCAGGACTAGCGGGAGACCCCAAGAGACCCAGTACTTC
CASSRTSGRPQETQYF
>TRBV29-1|.|.|TRBJ2-7
TGCAGCGTTGCGTCTCCCACGAGCGTTGAGCAGTACTTC
CSVASPTSVEQYF
>TRBV11-2|.|few|TRBJ2-5
TGTGCCAGCAGCTTAAGTTTCCGGGACCGAAAAGAGACCCAGTACTTC
CASSLSFRDRKETQYF
>TRBV28|.|.|TRBJ2-3
TGTGCCAGCAGTTTACGGGCAAGGGGCAGCAGCACAGATACGCAGTATTTT
CASSLRARGSSTDTQYF
>TRBV6-5|TRBD1|.|TRBJ1-2
TGTGCCAGCATCGACAGGGGAAGGGGCTATGGCTACACCTTC
CASIDRGRGYGYTF
>TRBV11-3|.|.|TRBJ2-3
TGTGCCAGCAGCTTAGATGGGCGACAGGCCCACACAGATACGCAGTATTTT
CASSLDGRQAHTDTQYF
>TRBV4-3|TRBD2|.|TRBJ2-3
TGCGCCAGCAGCCAACGCCACACCACAGGGAAGTGGCTAGCGGGAGTCTCAGATACGCAGTATTTT
CASSQRHTTGKWLAGVSDTQYF
>TRBV12-5|.|.|TRBJ1-1
TGTGCTAGTGTCAAAGATTCAGAGAACACTGAAGCTTTCTTT
CASVKDSENTEAFF
>TRBV27|TRBD2|.|TRBJ2-3
TGTGCCAGCAGCCTAGCGGGGCGGGAGTACAGGACAGATACGCAGTATTTT
CASSLAGREYRTDTQYF
>TRBV6-4|.|.|TRBJ2-4
TGTGCCAGCAAGCCGGGGCATGTGGTCAAAAACATTCAGTACTTC
CASKPGHVVKNIQYF
>TRBV27|TRBD2|few|TRBJ2-1
TGTGCCAGCAGTCGTCGGGACTACCTCTACAATGAGCAGTTCTTC
CASSRRDYLYNEQFF
>TRBV5-1|TRBD1|.|TRBJ2-7
TGCGCCAGCACCAAGGACAGGCCCCTCGAGCAGTACTTC
CASTKDRPLEQYF